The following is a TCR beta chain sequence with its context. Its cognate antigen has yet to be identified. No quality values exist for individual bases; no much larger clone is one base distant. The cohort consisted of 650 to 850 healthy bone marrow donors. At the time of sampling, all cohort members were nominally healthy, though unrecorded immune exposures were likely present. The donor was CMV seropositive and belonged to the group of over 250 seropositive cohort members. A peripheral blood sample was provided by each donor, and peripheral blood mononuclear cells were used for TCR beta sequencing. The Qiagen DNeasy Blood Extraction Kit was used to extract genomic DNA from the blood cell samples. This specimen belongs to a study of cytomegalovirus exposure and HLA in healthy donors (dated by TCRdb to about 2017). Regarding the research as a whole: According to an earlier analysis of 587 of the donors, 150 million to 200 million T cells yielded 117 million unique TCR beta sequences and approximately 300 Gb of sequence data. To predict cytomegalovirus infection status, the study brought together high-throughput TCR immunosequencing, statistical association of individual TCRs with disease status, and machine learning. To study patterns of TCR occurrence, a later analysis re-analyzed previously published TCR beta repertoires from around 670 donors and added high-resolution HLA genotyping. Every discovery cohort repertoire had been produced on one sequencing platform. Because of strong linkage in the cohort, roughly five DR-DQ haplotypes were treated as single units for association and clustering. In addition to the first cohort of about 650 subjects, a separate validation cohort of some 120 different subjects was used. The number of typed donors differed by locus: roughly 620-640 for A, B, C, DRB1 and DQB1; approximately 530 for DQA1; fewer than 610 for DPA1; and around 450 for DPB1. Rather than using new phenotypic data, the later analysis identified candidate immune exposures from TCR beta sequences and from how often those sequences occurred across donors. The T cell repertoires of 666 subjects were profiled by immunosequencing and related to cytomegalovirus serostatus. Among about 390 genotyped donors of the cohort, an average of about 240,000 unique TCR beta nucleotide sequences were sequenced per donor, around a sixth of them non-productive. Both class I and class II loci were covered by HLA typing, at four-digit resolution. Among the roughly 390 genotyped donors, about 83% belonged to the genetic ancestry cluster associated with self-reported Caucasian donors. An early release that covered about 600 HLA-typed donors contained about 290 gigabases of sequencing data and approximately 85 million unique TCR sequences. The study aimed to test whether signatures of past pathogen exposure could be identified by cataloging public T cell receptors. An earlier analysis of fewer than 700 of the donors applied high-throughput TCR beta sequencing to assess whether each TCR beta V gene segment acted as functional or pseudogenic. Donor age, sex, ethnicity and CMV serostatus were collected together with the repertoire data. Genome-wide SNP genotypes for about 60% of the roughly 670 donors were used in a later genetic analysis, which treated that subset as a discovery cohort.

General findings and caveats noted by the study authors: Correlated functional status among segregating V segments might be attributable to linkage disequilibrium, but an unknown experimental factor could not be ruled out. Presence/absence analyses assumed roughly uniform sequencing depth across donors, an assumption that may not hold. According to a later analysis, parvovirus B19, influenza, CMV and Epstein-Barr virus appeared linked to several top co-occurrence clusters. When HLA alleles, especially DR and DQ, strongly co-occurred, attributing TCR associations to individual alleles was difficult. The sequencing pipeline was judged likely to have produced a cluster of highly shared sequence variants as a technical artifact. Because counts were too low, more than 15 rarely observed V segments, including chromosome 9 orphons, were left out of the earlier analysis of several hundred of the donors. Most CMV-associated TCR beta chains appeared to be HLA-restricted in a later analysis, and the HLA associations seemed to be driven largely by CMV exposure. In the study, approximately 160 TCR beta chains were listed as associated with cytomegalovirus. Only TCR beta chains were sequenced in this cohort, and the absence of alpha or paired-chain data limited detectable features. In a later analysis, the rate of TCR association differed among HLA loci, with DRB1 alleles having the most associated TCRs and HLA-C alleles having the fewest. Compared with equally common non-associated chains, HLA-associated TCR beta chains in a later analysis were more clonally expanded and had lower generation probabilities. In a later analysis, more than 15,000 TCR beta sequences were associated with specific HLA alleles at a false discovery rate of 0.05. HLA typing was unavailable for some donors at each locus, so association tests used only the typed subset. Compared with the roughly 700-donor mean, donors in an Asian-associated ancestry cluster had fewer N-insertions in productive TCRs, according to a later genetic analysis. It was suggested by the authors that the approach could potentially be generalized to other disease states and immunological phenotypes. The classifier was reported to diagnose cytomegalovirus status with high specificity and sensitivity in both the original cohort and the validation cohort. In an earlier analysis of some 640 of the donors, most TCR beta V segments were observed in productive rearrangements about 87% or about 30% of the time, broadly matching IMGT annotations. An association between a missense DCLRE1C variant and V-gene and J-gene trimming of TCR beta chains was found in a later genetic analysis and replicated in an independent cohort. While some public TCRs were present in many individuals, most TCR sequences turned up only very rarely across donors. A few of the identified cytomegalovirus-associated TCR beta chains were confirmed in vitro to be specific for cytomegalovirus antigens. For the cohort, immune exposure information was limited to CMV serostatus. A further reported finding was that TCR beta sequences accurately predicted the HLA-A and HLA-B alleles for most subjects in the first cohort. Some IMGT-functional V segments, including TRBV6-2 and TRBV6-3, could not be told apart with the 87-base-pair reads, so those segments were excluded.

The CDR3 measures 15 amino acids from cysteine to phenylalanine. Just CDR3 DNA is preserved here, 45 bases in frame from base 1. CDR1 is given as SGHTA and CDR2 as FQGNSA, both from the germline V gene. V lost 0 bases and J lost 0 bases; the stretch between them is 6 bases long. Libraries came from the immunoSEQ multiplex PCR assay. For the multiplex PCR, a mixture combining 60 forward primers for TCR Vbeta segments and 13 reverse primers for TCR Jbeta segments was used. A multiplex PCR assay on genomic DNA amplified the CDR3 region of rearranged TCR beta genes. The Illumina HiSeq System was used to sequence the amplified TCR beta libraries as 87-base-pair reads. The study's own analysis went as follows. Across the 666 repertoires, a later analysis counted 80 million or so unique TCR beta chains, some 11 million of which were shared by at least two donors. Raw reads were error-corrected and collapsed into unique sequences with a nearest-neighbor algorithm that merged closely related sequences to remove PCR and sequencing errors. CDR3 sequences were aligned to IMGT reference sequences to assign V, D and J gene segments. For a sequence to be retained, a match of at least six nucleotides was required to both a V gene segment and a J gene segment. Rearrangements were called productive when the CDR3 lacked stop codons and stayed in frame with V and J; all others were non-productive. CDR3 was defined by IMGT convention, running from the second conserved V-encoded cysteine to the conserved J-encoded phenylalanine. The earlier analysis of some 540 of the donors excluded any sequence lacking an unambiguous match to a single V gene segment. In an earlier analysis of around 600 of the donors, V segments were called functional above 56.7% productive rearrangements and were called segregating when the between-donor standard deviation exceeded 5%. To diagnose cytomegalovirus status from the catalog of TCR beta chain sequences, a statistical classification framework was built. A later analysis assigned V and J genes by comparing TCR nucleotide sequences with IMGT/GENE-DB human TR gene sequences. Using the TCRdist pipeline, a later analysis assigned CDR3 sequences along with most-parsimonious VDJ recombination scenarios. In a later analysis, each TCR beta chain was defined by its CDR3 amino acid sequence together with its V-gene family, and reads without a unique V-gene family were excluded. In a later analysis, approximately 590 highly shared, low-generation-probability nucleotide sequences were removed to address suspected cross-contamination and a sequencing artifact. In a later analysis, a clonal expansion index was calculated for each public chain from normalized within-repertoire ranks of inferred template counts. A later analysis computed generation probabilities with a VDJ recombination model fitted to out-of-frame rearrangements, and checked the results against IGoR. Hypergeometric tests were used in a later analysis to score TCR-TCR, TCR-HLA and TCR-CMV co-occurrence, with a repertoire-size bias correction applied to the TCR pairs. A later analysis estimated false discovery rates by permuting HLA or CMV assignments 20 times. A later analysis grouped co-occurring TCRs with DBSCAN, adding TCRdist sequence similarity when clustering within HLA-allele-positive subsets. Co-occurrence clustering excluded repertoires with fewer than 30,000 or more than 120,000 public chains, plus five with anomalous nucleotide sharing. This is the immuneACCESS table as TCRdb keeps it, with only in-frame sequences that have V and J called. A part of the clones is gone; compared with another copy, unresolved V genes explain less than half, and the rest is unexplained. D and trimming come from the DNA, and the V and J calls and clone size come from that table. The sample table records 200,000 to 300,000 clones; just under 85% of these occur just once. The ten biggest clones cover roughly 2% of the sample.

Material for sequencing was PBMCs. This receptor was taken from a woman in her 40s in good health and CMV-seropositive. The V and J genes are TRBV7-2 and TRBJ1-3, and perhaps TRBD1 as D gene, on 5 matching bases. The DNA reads TGTGCCAGCAGCTTAGCACAGGTCTCTGGAAACACCATATATTTT. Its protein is CASSLAQVSGNTIYF.